This T cell receptor beta chain is from a study of early stage breast cancer tumors. Produced via immunoSEQ multiplex PCR; TCRdb's table is partial and in-frame only. This sample has 32,000 or so clones, with under 75% found just once. Sequencing was carried out using blood. The TCR comes from a person between 50 and 60 years old with breast cancer.

The CDR3 DNA reads TGTGCCAGCAGCTTACCTAGCTCCTACGAGCAGTACTTC. This encodes CASSLPSSYEQYF. This chain connects TRBV7-8 to TRBJ2-7; D is unresolved. This CDR3 contains 13 residues. The germline gives CDR1 SGHVS, CDR2 FQNEAQ. V lost 2 bases to trimming and J lost 0 bases, with 5 bases between them.